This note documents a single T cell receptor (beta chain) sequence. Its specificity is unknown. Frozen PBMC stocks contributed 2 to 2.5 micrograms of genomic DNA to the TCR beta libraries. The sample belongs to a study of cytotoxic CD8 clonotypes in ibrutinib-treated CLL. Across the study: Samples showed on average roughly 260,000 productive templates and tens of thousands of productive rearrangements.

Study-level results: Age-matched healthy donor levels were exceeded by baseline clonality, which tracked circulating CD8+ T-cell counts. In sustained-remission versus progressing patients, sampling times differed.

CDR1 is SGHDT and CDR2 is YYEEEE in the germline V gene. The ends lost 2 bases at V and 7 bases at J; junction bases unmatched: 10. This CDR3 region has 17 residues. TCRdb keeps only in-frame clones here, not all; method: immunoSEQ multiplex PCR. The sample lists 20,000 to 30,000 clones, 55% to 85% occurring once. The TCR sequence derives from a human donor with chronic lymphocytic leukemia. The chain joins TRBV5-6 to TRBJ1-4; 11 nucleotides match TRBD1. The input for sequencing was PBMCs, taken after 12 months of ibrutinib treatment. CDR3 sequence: CASSFRTGGAGGEKLFF. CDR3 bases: TGTGCCAGCAGCTTTAGGACAGGGGGCGCAGGCGGTGAAAAACTGTTTTTT.